One and the same sample provided the 9 T cell receptor beta chains below, sequenced in a study of technical replicates of blood from several donors. TCRdb's copy holds only in-frame clones and misses some; the assay was immunoSEQ multiplex PCR. This sample carries tens of thousands of clones, roughly 94% of them seen once, and the ten largest clones take roughly 0.23%. The sample comprised T cells isolated from PBMCs. All receptors derive from a human donor in good health.

The chain employs TRBV4-1 and TRBJ1-1, with a possible D match to TRBD1 (5 bases). The CDR3 contains 16 residues. Germline CDR1 is MGHRA and CDR2 is YSYEKL. With 6 bases removed from V and 7 bases from J, the gap between germline ends came to 24 bases. CDR3 in amino acids: CASRGLLGEVGDEAFF. The CDR3 DNA follows: TGCGCCAGCAGGGGCCTACTTGGGGAGGTGGGGGATGAAGCTTTCTTT.

The CDR3 reads CASSLVSGSTYEQYF. As DNA, the CDR3 is TGCGCCAGCAGCTTAGTCAGCGGGAGTACCTACGAGCAGTACTTC. This chain links TRBV5-1 with TRBJ2-7; TRBD2 agrees at 8 bases. The CDR3 runs 15 residues. V was pared by 2 bases and J by 2 bases, with 6 bases of the junction left unmatched. CDR1 and CDR2 from the germline V gene are SGHRS and YFSETQ.

This chain uses TRBV18 with TRBJ1-5, with a tentative D call TRBD1 (5 bases). CDR3 length: 14 residues. Germline V gene lookup returns CDR1 KGHSH and CDR2 LQKENI. The V end lost 4 bases, the J end lost 9 bases, and 16 bases lay between the germline ends. The CDR3 sequence is CASSQFQTGAPQHF. Here the CDR3 DNA reads TGTGCCAGCTCACAGTTCCAAACAGGAGCGCCCCAGCATTTT.

The chain carries TRBV5-1 and TRBJ2-3; TRBD2 aligns across 7 bases. After removal of 5 bases from V and 2 bases from J, the junction contained 8 bases not matched to a gene. Germline lookup yields CDR1 SGHRS and CDR2 YFSETQ. This CDR3 has 15 amino acids. The CDR3 here is CASRQSGTPTDTQYF. CDR3 sequence (DNA): TGCGCCAGCAGGCAGAGCGGGACTCCCACAGATACGCAGTATTTT.

This chain uses TRBV4-1 with TRBJ1-2, with 10 nucleotides matching TRBD1. CDR3 size: 13 residues. From germline, CDR1 is MGHRA and CDR2 YSYEKL. Germline trimming cut 5 bases from V and 5 bases from J; bases unmatched to any gene: 2. CDR3 sequence reads: CASSADRGYGYTF. The CDR3 DNA reads as TGCGCCAGCAGCGCGGACAGGGGGTATGGCTACACCTTC.

This clone is a singleton in its sample. The chain carries TRBV6-1 and TRBJ1-1; no clear D gene. Germline CDR1 and CDR2: MNHNS and SASEGT. Between the trimmed V and J ends, which lost 7 bases and 1 base, there was a span of 10 bases. The CDR3 covers 13 residues. The CDR3 loop reads CASTVEGNTEAFF. For the CDR3, the DNA is TGTGCCAGCACTGTTGAGGGGAACACTGAAGCTTTCTTT.

The chain is built from TRBV7-9 and TRBJ2-5; D gene uncertain. The J call may be wrong; the DNA end is better matched by TRBJ2-7. CDR1 is SEHNR and CDR2 is FQNEAQ in the germline V gene (reference sequence). The CDR3 consists of 12 residues. Here the CDR3 reads CASSSADYEQYF. The CDR3 coding sequence is TGTGCCAGCAGCTCCGCCGACTACGAGCAGTACTTC.

The chain recombines TRBV18 with TRBJ2-7; TRBD2 is a possible D gene (7 bases). This CDR3 has 18 amino acids. V lost 0 bases and J 3 bases, leaving 21 bases between the germline ends. The germline CDR1 and CDR2 sequences are KGHSH and LQKENI. The CDR3 nucleotides are TGTGCCAGCTCACCACCAGCAGGGGTCCTGAGGGACTACTACGAGCAGTACTTC. This encodes CASSPPAGVLRDYYEQYF.

The chain employs TRBV6-4 and TRBJ1-5; D is possibly TRBD1 (6 bases). The ends were cut back, 3 bases at V and 7 bases at J, with 13 bases in the middle. The CDR3 spans 14 residues. Per the germline V gene, CDR1 is MRHNA and CDR2 is SNTAGT. The CDR3 is CASSEGGAGQPQHF. CDR3 coding DNA: TGTGCCAGCAGTGAAGGGGGGGCCGGGCAGCCCCAGCATTTT.